Listed here is a single T cell receptor (beta chain). Antigen: not known. Germline V gives CDR1 MNHEY, CDR2 SMNVEV (reference sequence). The CDR3 sequence is 17 residues long. The V and J ends lost 2 bases and 5 bases, in that order; junction bases with no gene match: 10. The entry originates in a study of Ad26.COV2.S vaccination and SARS-CoV-2 variants. Whole-study findings and limits: Vaccinated and placebo-treated recipients had similar non-spike TCR breadth.

The treatment denotes: some 20 received Ad26.COV2.S at low or high dose, single or two shots; several received placebo; per-sample allocation not given. Repertoires come from day 63 after the first vaccine or placebo injection. Here immunoSEQ multiplex PCR was the method, and the copy in TCRdb shows in-frame clones only, minus some. The sample includes 300,000 to 400,000 clones, about nine tenths of them seen just once. The chain carries TRBV27 and TRBJ2-5, with 11 bases that match TRBD1. This clonotype originated in a person between 18 and 59 years old who received the Ad26.COV2.S COVID-19 vaccine or a placebo. Source: peripheral blood, taken in a trial of Ad26.COV2.S vaccine versus placebo. CDR3: CASSLTRRTGGLETQYF. The CDR3 bases are TGTGCCAGCAGTTTAACGCGTCGGACAGGGGGCCTGGAGACCCAGTACTTC.